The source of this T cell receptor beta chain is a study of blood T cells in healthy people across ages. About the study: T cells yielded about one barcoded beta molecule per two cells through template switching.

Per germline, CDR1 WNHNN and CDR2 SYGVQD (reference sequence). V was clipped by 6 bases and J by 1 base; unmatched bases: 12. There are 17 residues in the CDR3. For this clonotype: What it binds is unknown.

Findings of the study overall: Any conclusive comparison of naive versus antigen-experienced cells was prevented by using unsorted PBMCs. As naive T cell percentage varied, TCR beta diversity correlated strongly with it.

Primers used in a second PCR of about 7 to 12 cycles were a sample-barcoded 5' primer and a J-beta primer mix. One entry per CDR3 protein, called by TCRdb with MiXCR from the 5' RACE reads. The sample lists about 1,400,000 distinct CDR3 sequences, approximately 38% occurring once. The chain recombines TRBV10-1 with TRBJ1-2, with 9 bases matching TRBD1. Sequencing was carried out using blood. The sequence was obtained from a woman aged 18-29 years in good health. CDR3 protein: CASRYPGQGVINYGYTF. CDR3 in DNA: TGCGCCAGCAGGTATCCGGGACAGGGAGTGATTAACTATGGCTACACCTTC.